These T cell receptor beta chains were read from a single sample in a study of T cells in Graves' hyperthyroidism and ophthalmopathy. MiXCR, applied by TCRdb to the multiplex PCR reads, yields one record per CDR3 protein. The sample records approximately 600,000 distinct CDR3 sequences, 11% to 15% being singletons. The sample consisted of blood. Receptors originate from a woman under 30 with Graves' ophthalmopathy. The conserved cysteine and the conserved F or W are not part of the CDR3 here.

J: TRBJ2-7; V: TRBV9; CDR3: ASSATSGSSYEQY
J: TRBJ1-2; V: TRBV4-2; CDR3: ASSQEDRVGYGYT
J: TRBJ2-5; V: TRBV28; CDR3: ASSLFRRGETQY
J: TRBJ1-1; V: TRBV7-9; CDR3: ASIFDSEAF
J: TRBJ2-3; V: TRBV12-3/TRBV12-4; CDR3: ASIHGLVPDTQY
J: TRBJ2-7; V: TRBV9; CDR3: ASSVPSGEQY
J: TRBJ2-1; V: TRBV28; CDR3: ASSLLQGINEQF
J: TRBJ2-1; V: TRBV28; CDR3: ASSFPRGGYNEQF
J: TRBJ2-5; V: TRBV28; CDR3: ASIYSGAQETQY
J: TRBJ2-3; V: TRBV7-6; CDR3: ASRAGGRTDTQY
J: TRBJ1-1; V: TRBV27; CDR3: ASSWGTRRTEAF
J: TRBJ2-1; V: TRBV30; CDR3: AWSVQGGEWQF
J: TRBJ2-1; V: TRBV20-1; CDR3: SARGATSVYNEQF